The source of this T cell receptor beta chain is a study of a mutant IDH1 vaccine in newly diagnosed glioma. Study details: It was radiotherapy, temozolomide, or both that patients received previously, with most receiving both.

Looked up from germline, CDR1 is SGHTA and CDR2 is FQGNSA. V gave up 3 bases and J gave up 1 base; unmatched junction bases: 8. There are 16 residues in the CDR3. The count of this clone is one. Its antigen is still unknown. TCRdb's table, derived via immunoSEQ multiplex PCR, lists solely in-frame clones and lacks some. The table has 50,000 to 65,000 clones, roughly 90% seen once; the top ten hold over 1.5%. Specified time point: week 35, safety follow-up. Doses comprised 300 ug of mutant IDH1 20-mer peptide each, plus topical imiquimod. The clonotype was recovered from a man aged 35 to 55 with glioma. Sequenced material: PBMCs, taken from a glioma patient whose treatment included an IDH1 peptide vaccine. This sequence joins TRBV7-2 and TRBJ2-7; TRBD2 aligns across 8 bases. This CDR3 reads CASSFPSGRISYEQYF. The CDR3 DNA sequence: TGTGCCAGCAGCTTCCCTAGCGGGCGTATATCCTACGAGCAGTACTTC.